A single sample is the source of the 24 T cell receptor beta chains below, sequenced in a study of response to subunit inactivated influenza vaccine (dated by TCRdb to about 2018). Receptor amplification or capture employed RT-PCR. The sample was run on an Illumina HiSeq 2500. Using fastp at Q25 and MiXCR, TCRdb reprocessed the public reads and kept productive beta chains. Each record represents a unique CDR3 protein, reported with the most common genes and DNA among its rows. For this sample there are about 170,000 distinct CDR3 sequences; about 12% appear just once. The ten most abundant clones make up over 25% of the sample. These records were also assigned to another study, of T cells expressing NK-cell markers. That second publication adds: TCR beta cDNA libraries were prepared using 5'RACE template switching, which introduced a universal primer site and unique molecular identifiers.

The sequences come from CD8+ T cells sorted from PBMCs, collected 11 to 12 days after vaccination. These receptor sequences come from a man aged 50-59 years who received an inactivated influenza vaccine. Donor details come from another sample of the same person, matched by shared clones.

V is TRBV6-2 or TRBV6-3 and J is TRBJ2-3; 7 nucleotides align to TRBD2. In germline, CDR1 is MNHEY, CDR2 SVGEGT. V shed 6 bases and J 2 bases; nucleotides not matched to a gene: 11. The CDR3 length is 16 residues. In DNA form, the CDR3 reads TGTGCCAGCAGCTACGACGGACTAGTCTCCACAGATACGCAGTATTTT. Residues: CASSYDGLVSTDTQYF.

J is TRBJ2-4 and V is TRBV28; D gene unclear. The V and J ends lost 8 bases and 0 bases respectively, with 11 bases between them. The CDR3 is 14 amino acids. Germline V gene lookup returns CDR1 MDHEN and CDR2 SYDVKM. CDR3 sequence (DNA): TGTGCCAGCGGATCTCTTCTAGCCAAAAACATTCAGTACTTC. It translates to CASGSLLAKNIQYF.

This clonotype was seen more than once but under ten times. The genes are TRBV6-5 and TRBJ2-5; the D is unclear. The CDR3 loop spans 14 amino acids. The germline V gene encodes CDR1 MNHEY and CDR2 SVGAGI. Trimming took off 5 bases at V and 1 base at J, with 11 bases between the two ends. The CDR3 spells CASSHVNTQETQYF. The CDR3 DNA sequence: TGTGCCAGCAGTCACGTGAATACCCAAGAGACCCAGTACTTC.

This rearrangement joins TRBV11-2 to TRBJ2-3; D is unclear. CDR1 is SGHAT, CDR2 FQNNGV, per germline. This CDR3 has 15 amino acids. Trimming cost V 1 base and J 1 base, with 9 bases left between them. The chain's CDR3 is CASSLVALRTDTQYF. The CDR3 DNA sequence: TGTGCCAGCAGCTTAGTCGCGCTGCGCACAGATACGCAGTATTTT.

The V gene is TRBV12-3 or TRBV12-4, the J gene TRBJ1-1; 8 bases are shared with TRBD1. Unmatched junction bases numbered 8, after V lost 5 bases and J lost 3 bases. The CDR3 is 15 residues long. The CDR3 bases are TGTGCCAGCAGTGGAACCGGGACAGGTTACACTGAAGCTTTCTTT. Translating it yields CASSGTGTGYTEAFF.

This clonotype has at least ten counts. This sequence joins TRBV5-6 and TRBJ1-5; D not certain. The germline V and J ends were trimmed by 1 base and 5 bases, with 7 bases remaining between them. This CDR3 is 13 amino acids long. Germline loops: CDR1 SGHDT, CDR2 YYEEEE. CDR3 sequence (DNA): TGTGCCAGCAGCTTGAGCGCCGATCAGCCCCAGCATTTT. Its translation: CASSLSADQPQHF.

The chain links TRBV6-1 to TRBJ2-7; D uncertain. CDR1 is MNHNS and CDR2 is SASEGT in the germline V gene. The CDR3 sequence is 15 residues long. V shed 2 bases and J shed 3 bases, with 14 bases lying between them. This CDR3 is CASSETPLARYEQYF. CDR3 in DNA: TGTGCCAGCAGTGAAACCCCCCTTGCCCGCTACGAGCAGTACTTC.

The chain links TRBV19 to TRBJ2-2, with 11 bases that match TRBD2. This CDR3 region has 16 residues. Germline-derived CDR1 and CDR2 are LNHDA and SQIVND (reference sequence). With V trimmed by 6 bases and J by 4 bases, 7 bases remained unmatched. The CDR3 loop reads CASSHSGRALTGELFF. For the CDR3, the DNA is TGTGCCAGTAGCCATAGCGGGAGGGCCCTCACCGGGGAGCTGTTTTTT.

This clonotype was seen only a few times. The V gene is TRBV15, the J gene TRBJ2-7, with D unclear. V was cut by 0 bases and J by 1 base, with 13 bases left in between. The CDR3 contains 16 residues. The germline CDR1 and CDR2 sequences are LNHNV and YYDKDF (reference sequence). The CDR3 loop is CATSREGWVSSYEQYF. CDR3 coding DNA: TGTGCCACCAGCAGAGAAGGCTGGGTATCGTCCTACGAGCAGTACTTC.

Many counts were recorded for this clonotype. The rearrangement links TRBV4-1 to TRBJ2-3; D remains unclear. Trimming shortened V by 1 base and J by 2 bases, and 10 bases separated the two germline ends. There are 15 residues in the CDR3. CDR1 and CDR2 (germline): MGHRA, YSYEKL. CDR3 DNA: TGCGCCAGCAGCCAAGGACGGGTGTCCACAGATACGCAGTATTTT. As protein: CASSQGRVSTDTQYF.

This clonotype was counted a few times. The chain is built from TRBV29-1 and TRBJ2-2; D remains unclear. The V end was cut by 0 bases, the J end by 1 base, with 12 bases between. The germline V gene has CDR1 SQVTM and CDR2 ANQGSEA. The CDR3 runs 16 residues. The CDR3 nucleotides are TGCAGCGTTGAAGATAAGGCGCGGCAGAACACCGGGGAGCTGTTTTTT. It yields the protein CSVEDKARQNTGELFF.

This clonotype has just one count. One end of the junction does not line up with germline, which may come from a read error. The chain employs TRBV12-3 or TRBV12-4 and TRBJ1-1; the D is unclear. The CDR3 length is 13 residues. CDR3 sequence reads: CASSLAWGTEAYF. The CDR3 DNA sequence: TGTGCCAGCAGTTTAGCATGGGGTACTGAAGCTTACTTT.

This clonotype was counted a few times. The V and J genes are TRBV6-2 or TRBV6-3 and TRBJ2-7, with D unresolved. In germline, CDR1 is MNHEY, CDR2 SVGEGT. Between the trimmed V and J ends, which lost 2 bases and 1 base, there was a span of 6 bases. The CDR3 covers 13 residues. CDR3 DNA: TGTGCCAGCAGTTACCACCCATCCTACGAGCAGTACTTC. This encodes CASSYHPSYEQYF.

This chain uses TRBV4-1 with TRBJ1-1; D not resolved. Trimming removed 0 bases from V and 6 bases from J, with 8 bases in between. CDR1 and CDR2 from the germline V gene are MGHRA and YSYEKL. This CDR3 region has 13 residues. The CDR3 region is CASSQEGLPEAFF. The CDR3 nucleotides are TGCGCCAGCAGCCAAGAAGGTCTCCCTGAAGCTTTCTTT.

This clonotype was detected a few times. This chain connects TRBV10-2 to TRBJ2-7; D not certain. Germline assignment: CDR1 WSHSY and CDR2 SAAADI. The CDR3 is 12 amino acids. Trimming pared 5 bases from V and 7 bases from J, leaving 12 bases between. CDR3 sequence: CASSLRPEEQYF. In nucleotides, the CDR3 is TGCGCCAGCAGTCTTAGACCGGAGGAGCAGTACTTC.

This clonotype was counted a few times. CDR3 in DNA: TGTGCCAGCAGCCAATCTAGCGGGAACACTGAAGCTTTCTTT. This encodes CASSQSSGNTEAFF. The genes are TRBV16 and TRBJ1-1; D is uncertain. The CDR3 sequence is 14 residues long. The V and J ends lost 0 bases and 1 base respectively, with 6 bases between them. Germline CDR1 KGHSY, CDR2 FQNENV.

This clonotype was recorded many times. The chain joins TRBV29-1 to TRBJ2-5, with D perhaps matching TRBD2 (6 bases). Trimming shortened V by 1 base and J by 2 bases, and 20 bases separated the two germline ends. The CDR3 contains 17 residues. Germline assignment: CDR1 SQVTM and CDR2 ANQGSEA. The CDR3 is CSVEAPGGGRLQETQYF. The DNA for the CDR3 is TGCAGCGTTGAAGCCCCCGGAGGAGGGAGGCTGCAAGAGACCCAGTACTTC.

The chain couples TRBV2 to TRBJ2-3, with TRBD2 matching over 7 bases. After removal of 4 bases from V and 0 bases from J, the junction contained 7 bases not matched to a gene. CDR3 size: 16 residues. CDR1 and CDR2 (germline): SNHLY, FYNNEI. The DNA of the CDR3 is TGTGCCAGCAGTGCCTACACTAGCGAAAGCACAGATACGCAGTATTTT. It codes for CASSAYTSESTDTQYF. Combining the CDR3 with reference TRBV2 and TRBJ2-3 gives the whole variable domain EPEVTQTPSHQVTQMGQEVILRCVPISNHLYFYWYRQILGQKVEFLVSFYNNEISEKSEIFDDQFSVERPDGSNFTLKIRSTKLEDSAMYFCASSAYTSESTDTQYFGPGTRLTVL.

This clonotype has just a few counts. The rearrangement joins TRBV15 to TRBJ1-1; TRBD1 is a possible D gene (6 bases). The CDR3 covers 12 residues. The ends were cut back, 9 bases at V and 5 bases at J, with 13 bases in the middle. Germline V CDR1 and CDR2: LNHNV, YYDKDF (reference sequence). CDR3 loop: CATSGGGTEAFF. For the CDR3, the DNA is TGTGCCACGTCCGGAGGGGGGACTGAAGCTTTCTTT.

This clonotype was seen more than once but under ten times. J is TRBJ2-7 and V is TRBV6-5; no clear D gene. Between the trimmed V and J ends, which lost 0 bases and 6 bases, there was a span of 9 bases. The CDR3 runs to 13 residues. Germline CDR1 MNHEY, CDR2 SVGAGI. For the CDR3, the DNA is TGTGCCAGCAGTTACTCCATCCAGAGCGAGCAGTACTTC. Amino acids: CASSYSIQSEQYF.

This clonotype was found many times. This chain links TRBV28 with TRBJ2-7; 11 bases match TRBD1. The CDR3 is 14 residues long. The ends lost 4 bases at V and 2 bases at J; junction bases unmatched: 1. Germline V gene lookup returns CDR1 MDHEN and CDR2 SYDVKM. In DNA, the CDR3 is TGTGCCAGCAGTTGGACAGGGGGCGCCTACGAGCAGTACTTC. As protein: CASSWTGGAYEQYF.

This clonotype was seen a handful of times. The rearrangement uses TRBV6-1 and TRBJ1-5; D perhaps matches TRBD1 (5 bases). Trimming left V 7 bases short and J 11 bases short, with 18 bases between. Germline CDR1 and CDR2: MNHNS and SASEGT. The CDR3 is 13 amino acids. CDR3 DNA sequence: TGTGCCAGCAAGGCAGTGCCCTGGGGGACCCAGCATTTT. It translates to CASKAVPWGTQHF.

In its sample, this clonotype was seen a few times. The CDR3 loop is CASSQLGLADEQFF. For the CDR3, the DNA is TGTGCCAGCAGCCAACTGGGACTAGCTGATGAGCAGTTCTTC. The rearrangement joins TRBV4-2 to TRBJ2-1, with TRBD2 matching 9 bases. Unmatched junction bases numbered 4, after V lost 2 bases and J lost 8 bases. CDR1 and CDR2 from the germline V gene are LGHNA and YNFKEQ. The length of the CDR3 is 14 residues.

This clonotype was observed a few times. V and J are TRBV6-1 and TRBJ2-1, with TRBD2 matching 7 bases. This CDR3 region has 14 residues. Germline V gene sequence: CDR1 MNHNS, CDR2 SASEGT. V shed 5 bases and J 3 bases; nucleotides not matched to a gene: 4. CDR3 bases: TGTGCCAGCAGTCCGCGGGAGTTCTACAATGAGCAGTTCTTC. This codes for CASSPREFYNEQFF.